This entry lists 28 T cell receptor beta chains sequenced from one sample in a study of naive CD8 T cells in extremely preterm neonates. Libraries were prepared by immunoSEQ multiplex PCR; TCRdb keeps only in-frame clonotypes and omits some of them. In the table there are approximately 6,000 clones, 98% of which are singletons. Source material: naive CD8+ T cells from blood. Receptor source: a human donor in good health.

The rearrangement uses TRBV30 and TRBJ2-7; 9 bases are a match to TRBD1. Germline V lookup: CDR1 GTSNPN, CDR2 SVGIG (reference sequence). The CDR3 covers 14 residues. J gave up 5 bases and V 6 bases, and 11 bases lay outside the gene matches. CDR3 in amino acids: CACGDTGGGHEQYF. Here the CDR3 DNA reads TGTGCCTGTGGAGACACAGGGGGCGGTCACGAGCAGTACTTC.

On this clone: The junction and the germline gene differ at one end; a read error may be behind it. The chain links TRBV6-4 to TRBJ2-1; the match to TRBD2 covers 10 bases. Germline lookup yields CDR1 MRHNA and CDR2 SNTAGT. CDR3 length: 17 residues. The CDR3: CARSALAGKGWYNEQFF. In DNA form, the CDR3 reads TGTGCCAGAAGTGCACTAGCGGGGAAGGGGTGGTACAATGAGCAGTTCTTC.

The chain is built from TRBV7-3 and TRBJ2-3, with 7 bases identical to TRBD2. The V segment lost 5 bases and the J segment 4 bases; nucleotides outside the gene matches: 15. This CDR3 spans 17 amino acids. The V gene's germline CDR1 is SGHTA and CDR2 FQGTGA. CDR3 sequence: CASSPRDGGRTSDTQYF. The CDR3 DNA reads TGTGCCAGCAGCCCTCGAGATGGCGGGAGAACGTCAGATACGCAGTATTTT.

V and J are TRBV10-3 and TRBJ2-7; 7 bases are a match to TRBD1. The CDR3 has 15 amino acids. After removal of 0 bases from V and 3 bases from J, the junction contained 5 bases not matched to a gene. CDR1 and CDR2 (germline): ENHRY, SYGVKD. The CDR3 DNA reads as TGTGCCATCAGTGAGTCCCTCCGGGACAGCTACGAGCAGTACTTC. The encoded protein is CAISESLRDSYEQYF.

The table lists this clone with a count of one. The rearrangement uses TRBV7-9 and TRBJ1-4; no clear D. Trimming removed 5 bases from V and 0 bases from J, with 13 bases in between. Germline assignment: CDR1 SEHNR and CDR2 FQNEAQ (reference sequence). This CDR3 comprises 16 residues. CDR3 protein: CASSPSSQTTNEKLFF. The CDR3 DNA sequence: TGTGCCAGCAGCCCTTCCTCACAGACAACTAATGAAAAACTGTTTTTT.

This clone has only one observation. The chain has TRBV19 and TRBJ2-1; a possible D gene is TRBD2 (6 bases). CDR1 is LNHDA and CDR2 is SQIVND in the germline V gene (reference sequence). V was clipped by 6 bases and J by 2 bases, with 17 bases between them. The CDR3 contains 16 residues. The CDR3 reads CASRPLGSGAYNEQFF. In nucleotides, the CDR3 is TGTGCCAGTAGGCCGCTGGGGTCGGGAGCCTACAATGAGCAGTTCTTC.

The chain combines TRBV7-3 with TRBJ2-1; the match to TRBD2 covers 15 bases. J gave up 9 bases and V 3 bases, and 6 bases lay outside the gene matches. The CDR3 spans 16 residues. The germline V gene encodes CDR1 SGHTA and CDR2 FQGTGA. This CDR3 reads CASSFGLAGGVGEQFF. In DNA form, the CDR3 reads TGTGCCAGCAGCTTCGGACTAGCGGGAGGGGTAGGTGAGCAGTTCTTC.

The V and J genes are TRBV7-8 and TRBJ1-2; no clear D. The germline CDR1 and CDR2 sequences are SGHVS and FQNEAQ. The CDR3 totals 15 residues. V was trimmed by 2 bases and J by 0 bases, leaving 10 bases between them. CDR3 nucleotide sequence: TGTGCCAGCAGCTTATCCCCGTCCGCTAACTATGGCTACACCTTC. Residues: CASSLSPSANYGYTF.

J is TRBJ2-7 and V is TRBV4-2, with 11 bases lining up with TRBD2. CDR1 is LGHNA, CDR2 YNFKEQ, per germline. The V gene end was trimmed by 1 base and the J gene end by 2 bases; junction bases not matched to a gene: 4. The CDR3 extends over 16 amino acids. This chain's CDR3 is CASSQARLAGTYEQYF. The CDR3 DNA reads as TGTGCCAGCAGCCAAGCACGACTAGCGGGAACCTACGAGCAGTACTTC.

This chain connects TRBV5-4 to TRBJ1-1; D unresolved. This CDR3 region has 16 residues. CDR1 SGHNT and CDR2 YYREEE come from the germline V gene (reference sequence). Trimming took 4 bases from V and 6 from J, leaving 22 bases between them. The CDR3 spells CASSPRTGGPGAEAFF. The CDR3, as DNA: TGTGCCAGCAGCCCCAGGACGGGCGGGCCGGGCGCTGAAGCTTTCTTT.

The rearrangement links TRBV9 to TRBJ2-3; possible D gene TRBD1, 5 bases. Germline lookup yields CDR1 SGDLS and CDR2 YYNGEE. CDR3 size: 16 residues. The ends were cut back, 0 bases at V and 2 bases at J, with 13 bases in the middle. Written as DNA, the CDR3 is TGTGCCAGCAGCGTAGCTCAGGGCGGATTCACAGATACGCAGTATTTT. Protein product: CASSVAQGGFTDTQYF.

The chain links TRBV9 to TRBJ1-5; 7 bases match TRBD1. The CDR3 totals 14 residues. Germline V CDR1 and CDR2: SGDLS, YYNGEE. V lost 2 bases to trimming and J lost 5 bases; unmatched junction nucleotides: 4. CDR3 sequence: CASSVTGTDQPQHF. The CDR3 DNA reads TGTGCCAGCAGCGTCACAGGGACAGATCAGCCCCAGCATTTT.

The chain employs TRBV7-9 and TRBJ2-7, with no clear D. Germline V lookup: CDR1 SEHNR, CDR2 FQNEAQ (reference sequence). The CDR3 has 11 amino acids. Trimming removed 1 base from V and 6 bases from J, with 4 bases in between. This chain's CDR3 is CASSLGLEQYF. The CDR3 DNA reads as TGTGCCAGCAGCTTAGGACTCGAGCAGTACTTC. Full variable domain (remainder filled in from reference TRBV7-9 and TRBJ2-7): DTGVSQNPRHKITKRGQNVTFRCDPISEHNRLYWYRQTLGQGPEFLTYFQNEAQLEKSRLLSDRFSAERPKGSFSTLEIQRTEQGDSAMYLCASSLGLEQYFGPGTRLTVT.

The V call is TRBV7-7, the J call TRBJ2-5; the match to TRBD1 covers 9 bases. CDR1 and CDR2 from the germline V gene are SSHAT and FNYEAQ (reference sequence). This CDR3 has 15 amino acids. Trimming removed 4 bases from V and 7 bases from J; junction bases left unmatched: 10. The CDR3 loop reads CASSSGKTGGVTQYF. CDR3 in DNA: TGTGCCAGCAGCTCTGGAAAAACAGGGGGCGTGACCCAGTACTTC.

This rearrangement joins TRBV4-2 to TRBJ2-1; 10 bases match TRBD2. The V gene's germline CDR1 is LGHNA and CDR2 YNFKEQ. The CDR3 has 17 amino acids. The trim removed 1 base at V and 0 bases at J, leaving 3 bases unmatched. CDR3 residues: CASSQGTSGFSYNEQFF. The CDR3 coding sequence is TGTGCCAGCAGCCAAGGGACTAGCGGCTTCTCCTACAATGAGCAGTTCTTC.

The chain is built from TRBV6-6 and TRBJ2-7; 7 bases map to TRBD2. V trimming: 0 bases; J trimming: 3 bases; junction bases outside the gene matches: 8. The CDR3 has 16 amino acids. Germline lookup yields CDR1 MNHNY and CDR2 SVGAGI (reference sequence). CDR3 sequence: CASSYSISSGYYEQYF. The CDR3 DNA reads TGTGCCAGCAGTTACTCGATATCTAGCGGATACTACGAGCAGTACTTC.

The chain is built from TRBV25-1 and TRBJ2-3; possibly TRBD2 for D (5 bases). Trimming cost V 0 bases and J 0 bases, with 13 bases left between them. From germline, CDR1 is MGHDK and CDR2 SYGVNS. This CDR3 is built from 17 residues. The CDR3 spells CASSEYPPAESTDTQYF. The CDR3 region has the DNA TGTGCCAGCAGTGAATACCCCCCAGCGGAAAGCACAGATACGCAGTATTTT.

The gene calls are TRBV5-6 and TRBJ2-7; possibly TRBD2 for D (6 bases). The V end was cut by 4 bases, the J end by 5 bases, with 16 bases between. The CDR3 has 14 amino acids. Germline CDR1 SGHDT, CDR2 YYEEEE. The CDR3 nucleotides are TGTGCCAGCAGCCCGGGGGAGCGGGCCCACGAGCAGTACTTC. Protein product: CASSPGERAHEQYF. Full variable domain (missing parts from reference TRBV5-6 and TRBJ2-7): DAGVTQSPTHLIKTRGQQVTLRCSPKSGHDTVSWYQQALGQGPQFIFQYYEEEERQRGNFPDRFSGHQFPNYSSELNVNALLLGDSALYLCASSPGERAHEQYFGPGTRLTVT.

This rearrangement joins TRBV28 to TRBJ1-1, with D maybe TRBD1 (6 bases). Per germline, CDR1 MDHEN and CDR2 SYDVKM. The CDR3 consists of 16 residues. Trimming cost V 5 bases and J 4 bases, with 20 bases left between them. The CDR3 bases are TGTGCCAGCAGTCCCACAGGGTCTTCACGGGGCACTGAAGCTTTCTTT. Its protein product is CASSPTGSSRGTEAFF.

This rearrangement joins TRBV28 to TRBJ2-7, with 11 bases lining up with TRBD2. The junction had 18 bases not matched to a gene; V was cut back by 1 base and J by 7 bases. CDR1 and CDR2 from the germline V gene are MDHEN and SYDVKM. The CDR3 contains 19 residues. CDR3 bases: TGTGCCAGCAGTTTATTCGGGCACGTAGCGGGAGGGTCGATGGTTGAGCAGTACTTC. This sequence encodes CASSLFGHVAGGSMVEQYF.

This chain's CDR3 is CASSLSPGSQPQHF. CDR3 DNA sequence: TGTGCCAGCAGCTTAAGCCCAGGTTCTCAGCCCCAGCATTTT. This rearrangement joins TRBV7-3 to TRBJ1-5; D remains ambiguous. The CDR3 runs to 14 residues. Germline-derived CDR1 and CDR2 are SGHTA and FQGTGA. Trimming took off 1 base at V and 6 bases at J, with 10 bases between the two ends.

This clone has just one count. The genes are TRBV5-1 and TRBJ1-2; D is unclear. The CDR3 spans 19 residues. Germline CDR1 reads SGHRS; CDR2 reads YFSETQ. Trimming left V 0 bases short and J 3 bases short, with 24 bases between. The CDR3 coding sequence is TGCGCCAGCAGCTTGGCCGTACCCCTGGGCACGGGATCGGACTATGGCTACACCTTC. This encodes CASSLAVPLGTGSDYGYTF.

The V gene is TRBV5-5, the J gene TRBJ2-5; D is unclear. V lost 0 bases and J 3 bases, leaving 9 bases between the germline ends. In germline, CDR1 is SGHKS, CDR2 YYEKEE (reference sequence). This CDR3 contains 14 residues. In DNA, the CDR3 is TGTGCCAGCAGCTTGGATGGCAGGAAAGAGACCCAGTACTTC. It is translated as CASSLDGRKETQYF.

V is TRBV29-1 and J is TRBJ2-7; D possibly corresponds to TRBD1 (5 bases). CDR3 length: 11 residues. V lost 7 bases to trimming and J lost 1 base, with 8 bases between them. Looked up from germline, CDR1 is SQVTM and CDR2 is ANQGSEA. CDR3 DNA: TGCAGCGCCAGACAGTCCTACGAGCAGTACTTC. Protein: CSARQSYEQYF.

The chain joins TRBV4-1 to TRBJ2-7, with TRBD1 matching over 8 bases. Losses at the gene ends were 3 bases for V and 0 bases for J; bases not matched to a gene: 4. Germline CDR1 and CDR2: MGHRA and YSYEKL. CDR3 size: 15 residues. The CDR3 region has the DNA TGCGCCAGCAGCCAGACGGGACAGGCCTCCTACGAGCAGTACTTC. Protein product: CASSQTGQASYEQYF.

The CDR3 region has the DNA TGTGCCAGCAGCCTCGGCCGGCGGCAGGGGGTCGAAGAGACCCAGTACTTC. Amino acid sequence: CASSLGRRQGVEETQYF. The chain employs TRBV4-2 and TRBJ2-5; 7 bases agree with TRBD1. The CDR3 runs 17 residues. Germline CDR1 LGHNA, CDR2 YNFKEQ. The J segment lost 3 bases and the V segment lost 4 bases, leaving 14 bases of the junction unmatched.

The rearrangement joins TRBV14 to TRBJ2-1; 7 bases are shared with TRBD1. There are 17 residues in the CDR3. With V trimmed by 4 bases and J by 5 bases, 14 bases remained unmatched. The germline V gene has CDR1 SGHDN and CDR2 FVKESK. The CDR3, as DNA: TGTGCCAGCAGCCCAGGGTTCGGGGACAGCCCAAACAATGAGCAGTTCTTC. It yields the protein CASSPGFGDSPNNEQFF.

Here the CDR3 DNA reads TGTGCCAGCAGTGAATGGGGGGGCACTGAAGCTTTCTTT. Encoded protein: CASSEWGGTEAFF. The chain has TRBV6-1 and TRBJ1-1; maybe TRBD1 (5 bases). V dropped 2 bases and J dropped 4 bases, with 8 bases sitting between them. The CDR3 totals 13 residues. Germline assignment: CDR1 MNHNS and CDR2 SASEGT.